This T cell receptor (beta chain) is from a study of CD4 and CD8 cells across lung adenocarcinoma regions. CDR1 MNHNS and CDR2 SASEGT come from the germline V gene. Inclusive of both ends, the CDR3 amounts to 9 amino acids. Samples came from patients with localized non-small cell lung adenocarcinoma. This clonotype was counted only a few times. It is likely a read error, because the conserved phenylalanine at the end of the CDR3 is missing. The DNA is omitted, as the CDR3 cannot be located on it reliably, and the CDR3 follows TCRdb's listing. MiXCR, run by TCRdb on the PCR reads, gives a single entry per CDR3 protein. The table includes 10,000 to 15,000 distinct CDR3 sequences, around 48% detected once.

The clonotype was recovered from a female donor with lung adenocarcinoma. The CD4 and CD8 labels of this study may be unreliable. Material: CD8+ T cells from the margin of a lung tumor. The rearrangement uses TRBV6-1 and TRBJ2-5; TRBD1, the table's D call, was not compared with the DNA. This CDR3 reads CASSRDVSL.